The present entry profiles one T cell receptor (beta chain) with its context. No antigen is known for it. The sample belongs to a study of T-cell reconstitution after alpha-beta-depleted transplantation in children. Construction of the TCRbeta library involved unique molecular identifiers. TCRdb recomputed calls from the PCR reads with MiXCR, one row per CDR3 protein. This table holds about a million distinct CDR3 sequences, about 29% found once. Study outcomes and limitations: Several hundred expanded graft clones reportedly supplied alpha-beta T cells about two months after transplant.

The clonotype comes from a boy under two years old who had a stem cell transplant for SCID, so the T cells may come from the graft donor. This specimen consisted of PBMCs, mostly from graft donor cells, obtained 360 days after TCRalphabeta/CD19-depleted stem cell transplant.

The CDR3: CASSGNRGRANEQFF. In nucleotides, the CDR3 is TGTGCCAGCAGTGGAAACAGGGGGCGTGCAAATGAGCAGTTCTTC. The V gene is TRBV28, the J gene TRBJ2-1, with 9 bases aligning to TRBD1. The ends lost 5 bases at V and 7 bases at J; junction bases unmatched: 9. Germline CDR1 and CDR2: MDHEN and SYDVKM. This CDR3 contains 15 residues.